One sample yielded the 14 T cell receptor beta chains listed below, sequenced in a study of T cells expressing NK-cell markers. TCRdb reprocessed the 5' RACE reads and reports one entry per CDR3 protein, with no DNA. In all, the sample yields 350,000 to 400,000 distinct CDR3 sequences. The specimen was blood T cells: a sorted CD56 or NKG2C T cell subset, CD4+ or CD8+ T cells, or bulk PBMC T cells (not recorded which). These receptors originate from a woman between 45 and 65 years old in good health.

The chain employs TRBV19 and TRBJ1-1; TCRdb designates TRBD1, a call that cannot be tested without DNA. This CDR3 has 14 residues. Germline V gives CDR1 LNHDA, CDR2 SQIVND (reference sequence). CDR3 amino acids: CASNKDRMNTEAFF.

This chain's CDR3 is CASSFLWVGGRTDTQYF. The chain uses TRBV5-5 and TRBJ2-3; the TCRdb call, TRBD1, lacks DNA for checking. This CDR3 is 17 amino acids long. In germline, CDR1 is SGHKS, CDR2 YYEKEE (reference sequence).

The chain couples TRBV18 to TRBJ2-5. The CDR3 length is 13 residues. Germline V gene lookup returns CDR1 KGHSH and CDR2 LQKENI. The CDR3 loop is CASSPFGSETQYF.

This sequence joins TRBV20-1 and TRBJ2-3; TCRdb proposes TRBD1, but this gene call is untestable without DNA. The CDR3 sequence is 15 residues long. In germline, CDR1 is DFQATT, CDR2 SNEGSKA (reference sequence). The CDR3 is CSARVPGTSTDTQYF.

The rearrangement uses TRBV11-2 and TRBJ2-6. Per germline, CDR1 SGHAT and CDR2 FQNNGV. The CDR3 consists of 18 residues. CDR3 loop: CASSLGPEGNTGANVLTF.

The rearrangement joins TRBV7-2 to TRBJ2-1; lacking DNA, the TRBD1 call made by TCRdb goes unchecked. CDR1 and CDR2 from the germline V gene are SGHTA and FQGNSA. This CDR3 is 19 amino acids long. CDR3 residues: CASSSHLIDRGWSYNEQFF.

This chain uses TRBV15 with TRBJ2-1; the TCRdb call, TRBD2, lacks DNA for checking. CDR3 size: 16 residues. CDR1 is LNHNV, CDR2 YYDKDF, per germline (reference sequence). Here the CDR3 reads CATSRDLATTYNEQFF.

The chain carries TRBV10-3 and TRBJ2-3; TCRdb's D call of TRBD2 is untestable without DNA. CDR3 length: 15 residues. Germline V gene lookup returns CDR1 ENHRY and CDR2 SYGVKD. CDR3: CATEEGGHTQDTQYF.

The CDR3 sequence is CASSPLGWGEQFF. The chain employs TRBV12-3 or TRBV12-4 and TRBJ2-1. This CDR3 has 13 residues.

This chain uses TRBV5-1 with TRBJ2-3; TCRdb returns TRBD2, unconfirmable since there is no DNA. The length of the CDR3 is 14 residues. The germline CDR1 and CDR2 sequences are SGHRS and YFSETQ. CDR3 region: CASSGRERTDTQYF.

The rearrangement joins TRBV6-5 to TRBJ2-2; no DNA is available, so the TRBD1 call from TCRdb remains unchecked. The CDR3 is 16 residues long. CDR1 is MNHEY, CDR2 SVGAGI, per germline. The CDR3 spells CASSLLGVSLTGELFF.

This chain connects TRBV18 to TRBJ2-1; TCRdb's assignment of TRBD2 cannot be checked, as there is no DNA. Germline assignment: CDR1 KGHSH and CDR2 LQKENI. This CDR3 has 11 amino acids. CDR3 protein: CASSDRDYQFF. The complete variable domain, with remaining parts taken from reference TRBV18 and TRBJ2-1, reads NAGVMQNPRHLVRRRGQEARLRCSPMKGHSHVYWYRQLPEEGLKFMVYLQKENIIDESGMPKERFSAEFPKEGPSILRIQQVVRGDSAAYFCASSDRDYQFFGPGTRLTVL.

This CDR3 reads CATSGARKSNEQFF. V usage is TRBV24-1 and J usage is TRBJ2-1; checking the TCRdb D call of TRBD2 is not possible without DNA. CDR3 length equals 14 residues. Germline-derived CDR1 and CDR2 are KGHDR and SFDVKD.

The V and J genes are TRBV28 and TRBJ2-2; TCRdb gives TRBD1 as the D gene, but with no DNA this cannot be confirmed. The CDR3 loop spans 16 amino acids. Germline V gives CDR1 MDHEN, CDR2 SYDVKM. CDR3 residues: CASSLWGRRDTGELFF.